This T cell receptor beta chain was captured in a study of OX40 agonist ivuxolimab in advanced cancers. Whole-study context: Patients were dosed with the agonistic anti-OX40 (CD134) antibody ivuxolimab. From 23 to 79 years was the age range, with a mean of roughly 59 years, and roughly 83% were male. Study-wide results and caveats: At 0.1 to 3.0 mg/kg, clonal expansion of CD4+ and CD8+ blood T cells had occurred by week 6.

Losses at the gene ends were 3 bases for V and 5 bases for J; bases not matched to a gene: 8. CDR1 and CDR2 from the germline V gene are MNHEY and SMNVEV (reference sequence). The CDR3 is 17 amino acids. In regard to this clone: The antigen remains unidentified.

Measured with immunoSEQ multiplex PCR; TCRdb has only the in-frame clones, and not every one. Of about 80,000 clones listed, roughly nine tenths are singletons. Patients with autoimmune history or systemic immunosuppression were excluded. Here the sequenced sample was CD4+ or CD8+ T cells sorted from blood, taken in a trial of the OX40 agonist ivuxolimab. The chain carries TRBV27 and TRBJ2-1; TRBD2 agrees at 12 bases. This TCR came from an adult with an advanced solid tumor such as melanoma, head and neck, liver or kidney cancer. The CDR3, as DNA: TGTGCCAGCAGTTTCCATCGGACTAGCGGGGACCACAATGAGCAGTTCTTC. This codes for CASSFHRTSGDHNEQFF.